Listed below are T cell receptor beta chains from one sample, sequenced in a study of identical twins. A single record per CDR3 protein comes from TCRdb applying MiXCR to the 5' RACE reads. The profile covers 400,000 to 500,000 distinct CDR3 sequences, with about a fifth appearing a single time and approximately 12% taken by the ten largest. The sample was naive T cells sorted from blood. These receptors all stem from a man aged 45 to 65 in good health. The CDR3 runs from the conserved cysteine through the conserved F or W. A D gene is named only where the DNA matches it firmly. A clone size is listed for some rows: how often the clone was seen (once, few, many), or a class if it is expanded.

j_gene | v_gene | d_gene | abundance | CDR3aa | CDR3nt
TRBJ2-7 | TRBV4-2 | NA | few | CASSQAARASSYEQYF | TGTGCCAGCAGCCAAGCGGCGCGGGCGAGCTCCTACGAGCAGTACTTC
TRBJ2-1 | TRBV4-1 | NA | few | CASSKRGQDTYNEQFF | TGCGCCAGCTCTAAGCGGGGACAGGATACCTACAATGAGCAGTTCTTC
TRBJ2-3 | TRBV24-1 | TRBD2 | few | CATSDSVLAGVADTQYF | TGTGCCACCAGTGATTCAGTTTTAGCGGGAGTTGCAGATACGCAGTATTTT
TRBJ1-3 | TRBV7-9 | NA | NA | CASRPTAPGAGNTIYF | TGTGCCAGCAGACCCACCGCCCCAGGGGCTGGAAACACCATATATTTT
TRBJ2-1 | TRBV5-6 | NA | NA | CASSFLRGNRGDEQFF | TGTGCCAGCAGCTTTTTGCGGGGGAACAGGGGCGATGAGCAGTTCTTC
TRBJ1-4 | TRBV28 | NA | NA | CASSLRAALGPNEKLFF | TGTGCCAGCAGTTTGAGGGCAGCTCTGGGGCCTAATGAAAAACTGTTTTTT
TRBJ2-2 | TRBV4-2 | NA | NA | CASSQERELFF | TGTGCCAGCAGCCAAGAGCGAGAGCTGTTTTTT
TRBJ2-2 | TRBV6-5 | NA | NA | CASSFNPGELFF | TGTGCCAGCAGTTTTAATCCCGGGGAGCTGTTTTTT
TRBJ2-1 | TRBV20-1 | NA | few | CSGNPIESSYNEQFF | TGCAGTGGTAACCCTATCGAGAGCTCCTACAATGAGCAGTTCTTC
TRBJ2-4 | TRBV3-1 | TRBD1 | many | CASSQARGGLKNIQYF | TGTGCCAGCAGCCAAGCTCGAGGGGGCCTCAAAAACATTCAGTACTTC
TRBJ2-2 | TRBV7-9 | TRBD2 | few | CASSLKGLAGGPSF | TGTGCCAGCAGCTTGAAGGGACTAGCGGGAGGGCCGTCTTTT
TRBJ2-7 | TRBV7-2 | TRBD1 | NA | CASSPRQGVFGYEQYF | TGTGCCAGCAGCCCCCGACAGGGCGTTTTCGGTTACGAGCAGTACTTC
TRBJ2-7 | TRBV24-1 | TRBD1 | few | CATSDPGTGGYEQYF | TGTGCCACCAGTGACCCCGGGACAGGGGGCTACGAGCAGTACTTC
TRBJ2-7 | TRBV29-1 | TRBD1 | few | CSAVTGTVYEQYF | TGCAGCGCCGTCACCGGGACAGTGTACGAGCAGTACTTC
TRBJ2-7 | TRBV4-3 | TRBD2 | NA | CASSHGTSGNAYEQYF | TGCGCCAGCAGCCACGGGACTAGCGGGAACGCCTACGAGCAGTACTTC
TRBJ1-1 | TRBV6-1 | NA | NA | CASTVGRNTEAFF | TGTGCCAGCACCGTAGGACGTAACACTGAAGCTTTCTTT
TRBJ1-6 | TRBV4-2 | NA | NA | CASNLDNSPLHF | TGTGCCAGCAACCTCGATAATTCACCCCTCCACTTT
TRBJ2-1 | TRBV3-1 | NA | NA | CASSHGLGIGNEQFF | TGTGCCAGCAGCCATGGATTGGGGATTGGCAATGAGCAGTTCTTC
TRBJ2-3 | TRBV27 | TRBD1 | many | CASSLSLRDRGYGNTDTQYF | TGTGCCAGCAGTCTTTCCCTCCGGGACAGGGGTTACGGGAACACAGATACGCAGTATTTT
TRBJ2-7 | TRBV4-3 | NA | few | CASSRHRQLRSYEQYF | TGCGCCAGCAGCCGTCATCGACAGTTGCGTTCTTACGAGCAGTACTTC
TRBJ2-7 | TRBV28 | NA | NA | CASSLPAGYEQYF | TGTGCCAGCAGTCTCCCAGCGGGCTACGAGCAGTACTTC
TRBJ2-5 | TRBV5-4 | NA | NA | CASSQVTDQQETQYF | TGTGCCAGCAGCCAAGTAACGGACCAGCAAGAGACCCAGTACTTC
TRBJ2-5 | TRBV20-1 | NA | few | CSANEGGPSGSQYF | TGCAGTGCTAATGAGGGGGGCCCCTCTGGGTCCCAGTACTTC
TRBJ2-7 | TRBV4-2 | TRBD2 | NA | CASSQAPTSGVIYEQYF | TGTGCCAGCAGCCAAGCCCCCACTAGCGGGGTAATCTACGAGCAGTACTTC
TRBJ1-6 | TRBV6-1 | TRBD1 | many | CASSLASGGSYNSPLHF | TGTGCCAGCAGCCTTGCCTCAGGGGGCTCATATAATTCACCCCTCCACTTT
TRBJ2-5 | TRBV27 | TRBD2 | few | CASSQRTSLGETQYF | TGTGCCAGCAGTCAAAGGACTAGTTTAGGGGAGACCCAGTACTTC
TRBJ2-1 | TRBV30 | TRBD2 | many | CAWSGGAHEQFF | TGTGCCTGGAGCGGGGGGGCTCATGAGCAGTTCTTC
TRBJ1-3 | TRBV12-3/TRBV12-4 | TRBD1 | few | CASRARGAGNTIYF | TGTGCCAGCAGGGCCAGGGGGGCTGGAAACACCATATATTTT
TRBJ2-6 | TRBV29-1 | NA | many | CSVAISGANVLTF | TGCAGCGTGGCCATCTCTGGGGCCAACGTCCTGACTTTC
TRBJ2-7 | TRBV10-3 | TRBD1 | few | CAVRGPGSGGYEQYF | TGTGCCGTGAGGGGGCCGGGCTCTGGTGGGTACGAGCAGTACTTC
TRBJ2-1 | TRBV24-1 | NA | NA | CATSDSWETAEQFF | TGTGCCACCAGTGATTCCTGGGAAACAGCTGAGCAGTTCTTC
TRBJ2-7 | TRBV25-1 | NA | many | CASTGVYEQYF | TGTGCCAGTACTGGGGTCTACGAGCAGTACTTC
TRBJ1-1 | TRBV5-1 | TRBD1 | few | CASSLQGARMNTEAFF | TGCGCCAGCAGCTTGCAGGGGGCGCGAATGAACACTGAAGCTTTCTTT
TRBJ2-3 | TRBV7-9 | TRBD1 | few | CASSVTGGGGDTQYF | TGTGCCAGCAGCGTTACAGGGGGCGGCGGAGATACGCAGTATTTT
TRBJ2-7 | TRBV2 | TRBD1 | NA | CARSLGGTGGHEQYF | TGTGCCAGATCCCTGGGCGGGACAGGGGGCCACGAGCAGTACTTC